These 9 T cell receptor beta chains were all obtained from the same sample, sequenced in a study of blood T cell repertoires in COVID-19. The assay was immunoSEQ multiplex PCR, and TCRdb's table has in-frame clones only and misses some. The table lists about 150,000 clones, around 87% of them singletons. Source material: peripheral blood. These receptors originate from a woman aged 80 or over with COVID-19, enrolled during active disease.

V usage is TRBV7-3 and J usage is TRBJ2-3; D may be TRBD1 (5 bases). This CDR3 has 13 amino acids. The germline V gene has CDR1 SGHTA and CDR2 FQGTGA. Trimming took off 2 bases at V and 3 bases at J, with 6 bases between the two ends. The CDR3 nucleotides are TGTGCCAGCAGCTTATACAGGACAGATACGCAGTATTTT. This codes for CASSLYRTDTQYF.

The chain employs TRBV6-2 or TRBV6-3 and TRBJ1-2; 8 positions agree with TRBD1. V trimming: 2 bases; J trimming: 7 bases; junction bases outside the gene matches: 6. The V gene's germline CDR1 is MNHEY and CDR2 SVGEGT. CDR3 length: 14 amino acids. CDR3 amino acids: CASSYDGQGGGYTF. CDR3 sequence (DNA): TGTGCCAGCAGTTACGACGGACAGGGCGGTGGCTACACCTTC.

The chain has TRBV21-1 and TRBJ2-2; the table gives TRBD2 as D, unverified against the DNA. TRBV21-1 is listed as a pseudogene. This CDR3 has 21 residues. CDR3 protein: CASSKVAASGRADSRGGELFF. DNA for the CDR3: TGTGCCAGCAGCAAAGTTGCGGCTAGCGGGAGGGCCGATTCTAGGGGCGGGGAGCTGTTTTTT.

The CDR3 sequence: CASSLVGTEIEKLFF. CDR3 DNA: TGTGCCAGCAGCTTGGTGGGGACAGAAATCGAAAAACTGTTTTTT. The chain employs TRBV5-6 and TRBJ1-4, with TRBD1 matching over 7 bases. The ends lost 0 bases at V and 8 bases at J; junction bases unmatched: 7. Germline V lookup: CDR1 SGHDT, CDR2 YYEEEE. This CDR3 contains 15 residues.

This clone is a singleton in its sample. This rearrangement joins TRBV9 to TRBJ1-3; perhaps TRBD1 as D (6 bases). Trimming left V 0 bases short and J 2 bases short, with 9 bases between. The germline CDR1 and CDR2 sequences are SGDLS and YYNGEE. The CDR3 totals 15 residues. CDR3 coding DNA: TGTGCCAGCAGCGTAGGCAGGGGACCTGGAAACACCATATATTTT. Its protein product is CASSVGRGPGNTIYF. Looking up the rest from reference TRBV9 and TRBJ1-3 gives the full variable domain: DSGVTQTPKHLITATGQRVTLRCSPRSGDLSVYWYQQSLDQGLQFLIQYYNGEERAKGNILERFSAQQFPDLHSELNLSSLELGDSALYFCASSVGRGPGNTIYFGEGSWLTVV.

The chain employs TRBV11-2 and TRBJ2-1; 10 bases are a match to TRBD1. Trimming cost V 0 bases and J 7 bases; bases outside gene matches: 6. CDR3 length equals 16 residues. The V gene's germline CDR1 is SGHAT and CDR2 FQNNGV. CDR3 protein: CASSLEPGDRGNEQFF. The CDR3 DNA reads as TGTGCCAGCAGCTTAGAGCCCGGGGACAGGGGAAATGAGCAGTTCTTC.

This chain uses TRBV9 with TRBJ2-5; 7 nucleotides agree with TRBD1. The CDR3 covers 14 residues. V was clipped by 3 bases and J by 2 bases; unmatched bases: 4. Germline V gene data show CDR1 as SGDLS and CDR2 as YYNGEE. The CDR3 DNA is TGTGCCAGCAGCGCACAGGGGACACAAGAGACCCAGTACTTC. Translation: CASSAQGTQETQYF.

The chain combines TRBV18 with TRBJ1-5; 8 nucleotides agree with TRBD1. CDR1 KGHSH and CDR2 LQKENI come from the germline V gene. Losses at the gene ends were 1 base for V and 3 bases for J; bases not matched to a gene: 5. The CDR3 covers 16 residues. The CDR3 DNA reads as TGTGCCAGCTCACCACAGGCAGGGGGCCTCAATCAGCCCCAGCATTTT. This encodes CASSPQAGGLNQPQHF.

V is TRBV19 and J is TRBJ1-1; 7 bases agree with TRBD1. J was trimmed by 0 bases and V by 3 bases; bases with no gene match: 7. The CDR3 is made up of 16 amino acids. The germline CDR1 and CDR2 sequences are LNHDA and SQIVND (reference sequence). Written as DNA, the CDR3 is TGTGCCAGTAGTATTCTCGCAGGGGGGATGAACACTGAAGCTTTCTTT. Protein: CASSILAGGMNTEAFF.